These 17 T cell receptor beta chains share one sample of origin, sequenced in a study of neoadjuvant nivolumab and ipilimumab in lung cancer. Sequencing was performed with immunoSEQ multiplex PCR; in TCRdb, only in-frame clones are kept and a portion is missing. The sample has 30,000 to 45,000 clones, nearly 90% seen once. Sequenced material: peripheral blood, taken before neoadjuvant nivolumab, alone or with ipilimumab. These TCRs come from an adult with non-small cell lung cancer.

CDR3 nucleotides: TGTGCCAGCAGTTGGGACTCAGGAGGGACACTTGAGACCCAGTACTTC. It codes for CASSWDSGGTLETQYF. J is TRBJ2-5 and V is TRBV28; the D call may be TRBD1 or TRBD2 (6 bases each). Per the germline V gene, CDR1 is MDHEN and CDR2 is SYDVKM. This CDR3 region has 16 residues. Trimming removed 4 bases from V and 5 bases from J, with 20 bases in between. The full variable domain, in which reference TRBV28 and TRBJ2-5 provide the parts outside the CDR3, is DVKVTQSSRYLVKRTGEKVFLECVQDMDHENMFWYRQDPGLGLRLIYFSYDVKMKEKGDIPEGYSVSREKKERFSLILESASTNQTSMYLCASSWDSGGTLETQYFGPGTRLLVL.

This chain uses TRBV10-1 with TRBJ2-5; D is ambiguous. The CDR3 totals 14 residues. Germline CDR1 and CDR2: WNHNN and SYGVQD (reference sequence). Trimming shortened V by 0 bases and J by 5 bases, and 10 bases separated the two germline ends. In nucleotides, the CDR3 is TGCGCCAGCAGTGAGTCGATAGTTCGGGAGACCCAGTACTTC. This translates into CASSESIVRETQYF.

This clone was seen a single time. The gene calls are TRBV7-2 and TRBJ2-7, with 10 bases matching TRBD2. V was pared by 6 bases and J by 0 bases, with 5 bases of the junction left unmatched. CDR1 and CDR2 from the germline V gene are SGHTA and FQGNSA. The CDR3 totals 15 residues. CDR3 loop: CASSFTSGTSYEQYF. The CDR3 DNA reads TGTGCCAGCAGTTTCACTAGCGGGACCTCCTACGAGCAGTACTTC.

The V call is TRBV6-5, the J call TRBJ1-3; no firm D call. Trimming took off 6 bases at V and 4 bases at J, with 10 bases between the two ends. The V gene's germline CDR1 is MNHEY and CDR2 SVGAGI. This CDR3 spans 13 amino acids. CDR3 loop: CASRQSFGNTIYF. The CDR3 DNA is TGTGCCAGCAGACAGTCTTTCGGAAACACCATATATTTT.

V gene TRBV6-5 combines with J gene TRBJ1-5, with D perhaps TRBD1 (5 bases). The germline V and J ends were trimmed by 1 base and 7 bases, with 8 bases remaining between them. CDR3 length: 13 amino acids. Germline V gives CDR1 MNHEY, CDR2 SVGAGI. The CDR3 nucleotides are TGTGCCAGCAGTTACTTCGGGGGGCAGCCCCAGCATTTT. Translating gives CASSYFGGQPQHF.

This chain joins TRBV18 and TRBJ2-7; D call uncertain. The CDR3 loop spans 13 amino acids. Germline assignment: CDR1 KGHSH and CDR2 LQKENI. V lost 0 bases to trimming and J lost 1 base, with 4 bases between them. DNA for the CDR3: TGTGCCAGCTCACCACCGGGTTCCTACGAGCAGTACTTC. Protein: CASSPPGSYEQYF.

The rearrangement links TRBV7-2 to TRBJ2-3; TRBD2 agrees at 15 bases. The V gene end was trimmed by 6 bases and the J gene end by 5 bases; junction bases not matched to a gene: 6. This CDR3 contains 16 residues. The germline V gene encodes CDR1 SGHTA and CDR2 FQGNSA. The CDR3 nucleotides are TGTGCCAGCAGTTTCGGACTAGCGGGAGGGGTAGATACGCAGTATTTT. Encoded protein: CASSFGLAGGVDTQYF.

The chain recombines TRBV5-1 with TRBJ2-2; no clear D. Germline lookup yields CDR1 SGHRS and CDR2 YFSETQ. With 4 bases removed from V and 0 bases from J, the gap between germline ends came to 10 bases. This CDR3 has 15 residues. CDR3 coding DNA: TGCGCCAGCAGCCCTCCTAGAACGAACACCGGGGAGCTGTTTTTT. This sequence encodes CASSPPRTNTGELFF.

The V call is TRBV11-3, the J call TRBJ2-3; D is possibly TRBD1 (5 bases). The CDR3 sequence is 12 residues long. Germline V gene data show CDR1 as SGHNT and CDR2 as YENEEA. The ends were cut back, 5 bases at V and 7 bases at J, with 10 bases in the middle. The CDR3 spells CASSPDSYTQYF. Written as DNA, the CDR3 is TGTGCCAGCAGCCCCGACAGTTATACGCAGTATTTT.

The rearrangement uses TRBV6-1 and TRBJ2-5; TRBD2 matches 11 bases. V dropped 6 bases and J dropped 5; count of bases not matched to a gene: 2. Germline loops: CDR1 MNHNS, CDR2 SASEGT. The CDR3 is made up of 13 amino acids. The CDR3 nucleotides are TGTGCCAGCAGGGCTAGCGGGAGGGAGACCCAGTACTTC. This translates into CASRASGRETQYF.

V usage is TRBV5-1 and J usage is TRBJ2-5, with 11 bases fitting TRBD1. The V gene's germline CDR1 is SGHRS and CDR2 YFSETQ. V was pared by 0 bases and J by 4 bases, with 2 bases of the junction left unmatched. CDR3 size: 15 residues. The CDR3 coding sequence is TGCGCCAGCAGCTTGGAAGGACAGGGGGCAGAGACCCAGTACTTC. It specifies CASSLEGQGAETQYF.

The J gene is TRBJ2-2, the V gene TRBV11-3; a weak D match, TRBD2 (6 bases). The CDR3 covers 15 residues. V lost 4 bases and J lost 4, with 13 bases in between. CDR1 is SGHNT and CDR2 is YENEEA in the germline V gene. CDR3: CASSSGTHTTGELFF. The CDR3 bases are TGTGCCAGCAGCTCCGGGACTCATACCACCGGGGAGCTGTTTTTT.

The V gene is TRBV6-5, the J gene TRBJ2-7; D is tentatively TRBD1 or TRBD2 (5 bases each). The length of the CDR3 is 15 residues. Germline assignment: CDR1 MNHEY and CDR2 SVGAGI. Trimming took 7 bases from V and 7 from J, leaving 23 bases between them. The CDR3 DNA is TGTGCCAGCACCTACCGGGACCCCAGATCGGGGGAGCAGTACTTC. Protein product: CASTYRDPRSGEQYF.

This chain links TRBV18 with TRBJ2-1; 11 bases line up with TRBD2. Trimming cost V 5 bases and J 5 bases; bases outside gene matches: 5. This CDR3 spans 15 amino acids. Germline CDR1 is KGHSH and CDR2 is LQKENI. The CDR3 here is CASSLLAGVDNEQFF. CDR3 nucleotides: TGTGCCAGCTCATTACTAGCGGGAGTCGACAATGAGCAGTTCTTC.

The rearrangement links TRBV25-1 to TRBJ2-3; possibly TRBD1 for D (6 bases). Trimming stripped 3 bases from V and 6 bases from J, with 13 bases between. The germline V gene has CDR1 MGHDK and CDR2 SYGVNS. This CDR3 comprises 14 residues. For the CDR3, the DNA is TGTGCCAGCAGTGATGTAGGGGGTGGGGATACGCAGTATTTT. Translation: CASSDVGGGDTQYF.

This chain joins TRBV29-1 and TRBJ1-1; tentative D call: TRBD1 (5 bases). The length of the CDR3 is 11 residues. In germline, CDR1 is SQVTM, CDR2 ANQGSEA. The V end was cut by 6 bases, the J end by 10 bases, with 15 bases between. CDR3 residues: CSVAGQGGAFF. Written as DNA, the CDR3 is TGCAGCGTGGCGGGGCAGGGAGGAGCTTTCTTT.

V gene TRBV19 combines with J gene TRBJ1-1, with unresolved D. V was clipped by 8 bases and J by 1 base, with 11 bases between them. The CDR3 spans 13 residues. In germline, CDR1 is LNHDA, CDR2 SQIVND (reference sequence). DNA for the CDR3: TGTGCCAGTGCGACGGACCCGAACACTGAAGCTTTCTTT. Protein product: CASATDPNTEAFF.